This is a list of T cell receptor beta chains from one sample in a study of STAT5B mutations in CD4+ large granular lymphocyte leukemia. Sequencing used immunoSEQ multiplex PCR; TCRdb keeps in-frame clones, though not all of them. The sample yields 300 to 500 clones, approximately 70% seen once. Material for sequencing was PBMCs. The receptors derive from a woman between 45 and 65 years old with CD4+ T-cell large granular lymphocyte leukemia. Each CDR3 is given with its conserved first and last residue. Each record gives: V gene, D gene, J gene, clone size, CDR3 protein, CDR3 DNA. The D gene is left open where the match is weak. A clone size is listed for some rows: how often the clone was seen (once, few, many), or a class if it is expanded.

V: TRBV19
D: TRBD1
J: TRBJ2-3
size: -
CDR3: CASSIPGQGMDTQYF
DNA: TGTGCCAGTAGTATTCCGGGACAGGGAATGGATACGCAGTATTTT

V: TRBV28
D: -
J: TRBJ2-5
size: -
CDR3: CASIKGRGRSETQYF
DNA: TGTGCCAGCATCAAAGGGAGGGGGCGCTCGGAGACCCAGTACTTC

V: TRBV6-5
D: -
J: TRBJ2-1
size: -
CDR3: CASSYSPYRAGDEQFF
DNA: TGTGCCAGCAGTTACTCGCCGTACAGGGCTGGGGATGAGCAGTTCTTC

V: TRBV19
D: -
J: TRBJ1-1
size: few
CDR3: CASSGARTNLDTEAFF
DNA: TGTGCCAGTAGTGGTGCACGGACGAACTTGGACACTGAAGCTTTCTTT

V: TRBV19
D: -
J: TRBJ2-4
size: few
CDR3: CASSISGTAKNIQYF
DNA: TGTGCCAGTAGTATTTCGGGGACTGCCAAAAACATTCAGTACTTC

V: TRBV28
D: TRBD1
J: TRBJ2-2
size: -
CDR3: CASSLWKWQGATRLFF
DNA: TGTGCCAGCAGTTTATGGAAGTGGCAGGGGGCCACAAGGCTGTTTTTT

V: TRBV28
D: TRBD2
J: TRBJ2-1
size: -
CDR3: CASSPGGKENEQFF
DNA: TGTGCCAGCAGTCCGGGAGGTAAGGAGAATGAGCAGTTCTTC

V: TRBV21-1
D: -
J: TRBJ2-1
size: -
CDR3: CASFGLGPLGEQFF
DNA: TGTGCCAGCTTTGGACTAGGACCTTTGGGTGAGCAGTTCTTC

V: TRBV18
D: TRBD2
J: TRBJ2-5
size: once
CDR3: CASSPTSGRYGETQYF
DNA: TGTGCCAGCTCGCCTACTAGCGGGAGATATGGAGAGACCCAGTACTTC

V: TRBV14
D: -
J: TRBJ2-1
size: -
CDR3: CASSSGQGNEQFF
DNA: TGTGCCAGCAGCTCAGGCCAAGGCAATGAGCAGTTCTTC

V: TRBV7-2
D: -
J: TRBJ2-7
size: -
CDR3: CASSLVATTYEQYF
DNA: TGTGCCAGCAGCTTAGTAGCGACTACCTACGAGCAGTACTTC

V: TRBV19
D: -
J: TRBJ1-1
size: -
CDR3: CASSMFGATEAFF
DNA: TGTGCCAGTAGTATGTTCGGGGCCACTGAAGCTTTCTTT

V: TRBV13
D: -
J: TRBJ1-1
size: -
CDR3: CASSSPDGPEAFF
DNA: TGTGCCAGCAGCTCCCCCGACGGACCTGAAGCTTTCTTT

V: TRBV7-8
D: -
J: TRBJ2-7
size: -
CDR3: CASSPSFRVDYEQYF
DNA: TGTGCCAGCAGCCCAAGCTTCCGGGTGGACTACGAGCAGTACTTC

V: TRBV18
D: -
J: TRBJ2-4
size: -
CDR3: CASSPLAKNIQYF
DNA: TGTGCCAGCTCACCACTAGCCAAAAACATTCAGTACTTC

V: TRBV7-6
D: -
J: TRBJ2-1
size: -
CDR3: CASSLDSSSYNEQFF
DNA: TGTGCCAGCAGCCTAGACAGCAGCTCCTACAATGAGCAGTTCTTC

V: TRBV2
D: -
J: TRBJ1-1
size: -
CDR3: CASSREVMNTEAFF
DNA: TGTGCCAGCAGTAGAGAGGTCATGAACACTGAAGCTTTCTTT

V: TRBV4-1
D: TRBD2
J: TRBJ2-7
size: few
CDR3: CASSQDLAGSPWEQYF
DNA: TGCGCCAGCAGCCAAGATTTAGCGGGGTCCCCTTGGGAGCAGTACTTC

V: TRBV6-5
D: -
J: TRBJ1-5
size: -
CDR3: CASSPTGGEPQHF
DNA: TGTGCCAGCAGCCCCACAGGCGGGGAGCCCCAGCATTTT

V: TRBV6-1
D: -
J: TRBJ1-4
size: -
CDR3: CASEVWSEGEKLFF
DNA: TGTGCCAGCGAGGTTTGGTCGGAGGGGGAAAAACTGTTTTTT